Each of the 22 T cell receptor beta chains below was sequenced from the same sample in a study of T cells in Graves' hyperthyroidism and ophthalmopathy. RNA transcripts gave rise to amplified TCR beta CDR3 regions. First-round RT-PCR targeting the TCR CDR3 was performed with the HTBI primer set. In TCRdb, the multiplex PCR reads were re-called with MiXCR into one record per CDR3 protein. The data hold about 500,000 distinct CDR3 sequences, with 15% to 20% observed a single time. The specimen was blood. The receptors here all came from a woman aged 25 to 39 with Graves' ophthalmopathy.

In its sample, this clonotype was seen a few times. CDR3 loop: CASSFPQGNTQYF. Here the CDR3 DNA reads TGTGCCAGCAGTTTCCCGCAGGGGAATACGCAGTATTTT. The chain combines TRBV12-3 or TRBV12-4 with TRBJ2-3; possibly TRBD1 for D (6 bases). The V end was cut by 3 bases, the J end by 7 bases, with 11 bases between. The CDR3 spans 13 residues.

This clonotype was counted ten times or more. The chain couples TRBV20-1 to TRBJ1-5; D gene uncertain. The germline V gene encodes CDR1 DFQATT and CDR2 SNEGSKA (reference sequence). Trimming removed 5 bases at V and 5 bases at J, with 13 bases between. The CDR3 covers 13 residues. CDR3 sequence (DNA): TGCAGTGCTGGAGGACCAAGGGATCAGCCCCAGCATTTT. It encodes CSAGGPRDQPQHF.

This chain connects TRBV6-5 to TRBJ2-7, with D possibly called TRBD1 or TRBD2 (5 bases each). The CDR3 is 15 residues long. Deletions cut 2 bases from V and 2 bases from J, with 13 bases between. CDR1 is MNHEY, CDR2 SVGAGI, per germline. In nucleotides, the CDR3 is TGTGCCAGCAGTTACGGGGGAGTAAATACCTACGAGCAGTACTTC. This codes for CASSYGGVNTYEQYF.

The V call is TRBV7-8, the J call TRBJ1-1; D gene uncertain. Germline values: CDR1 SGHVS, CDR2 FQNEAQ. The CDR3 sequence is 13 residues long. Trimming stripped 3 bases from V and 4 bases from J, with 9 bases between. Here the CDR3 reads CASSFGVVTEAFF. The DNA of the CDR3 is TGTGCCAGCAGCTTTGGGGTGGTCACTGAAGCTTTCTTT.

This clonotype was found once. J is TRBJ2-7 and V is TRBV4-1; weak D call: TRBD1 (5 bases). V lost 4 bases to trimming and J lost 7 bases, with 17 bases between them. Germline CDR1 is MGHRA and CDR2 is YSYEKL. The CDR3 is 14 amino acids. The CDR3 coding sequence is TGCGCCAGCAGCCCATGGGGCAGGGCATTGGAGCAGTACTTC. Translating it yields CASSPWGRALEQYF.

The table lists this clonotype with many counts. The DNA of the CDR3 is TGTGCCAGTAGTCGGCAGGGTGAAGCTTTCTTT. Translating it yields CASSRQGEAFF. The chain has TRBV19 and TRBJ1-1; tentative D call: TRBD1 (5 bases). Germline assignment: CDR1 LNHDA and CDR2 SQIVND (reference sequence). Trimming removed 5 bases from V and 7 bases from J, with 8 bases in between. This CDR3 is built from 11 residues.

This clonotype was observed many times. The junction departs from the called germline gene at one end, perhaps through a read error. The chain links TRBV3-1 to TRBJ1-1; D uncertain. There are 14 residues in the CDR3. Germline V CDR1 and CDR2: LGHDT, YNNKEL (reference sequence). For the CDR3, the DNA is TGTGCCAGTAGCCGCATCGACTCAAACACTGAAGCTTTCTTT. Protein sequence: CASSRIDSNTEAFF.

The chain couples TRBV19 to TRBJ2-7; tentatively, D is TRBD1 (5 bases). The CDR3 runs 13 residues. Germline CDR1 is LNHDA and CDR2 is SQIVND (reference sequence). The ends were cut back, 1 base at V and 4 bases at J, with 8 bases in the middle. CDR3 in amino acids: CASSIVDKYEQYF. The CDR3 nucleotides are TGTGCCAGTAGTATAGTGGACAAGTACGAGCAGTACTTC.

There are many counts of this clonotype. The J gene is TRBJ2-7, the V gene TRBV6-1; 7 bases agree with TRBD1. Germline trimming cut 5 bases from V and 9 bases from J; bases unmatched to any gene: 1. The CDR3 has 10 amino acids. Looked up from germline, CDR1 is MNHNS and CDR2 is SASEGT. This CDR3 reads CASSRDRQYF. CDR3 DNA: TGTGCCAGCAGTCGGGACAGGCAGTACTTC.

This clonotype was seen at least ten times. The rearrangement uses TRBV2 and TRBJ2-6; TRBD2 might be the D (6 bases). The germline V and J ends were trimmed by 4 bases and 2 bases, with 9 bases remaining between them. CDR3 size: 15 residues. The germline V gene has CDR1 SNHLY and CDR2 FYNNEI. The DNA for the CDR3 is TGTGCCAGCAGTGTTCCGGGGGCTGGGGCCAACGTCCTGACTTTC. Its translation is CASSVPGAGANVLTF.

At least ten counts were recorded for this clonotype. The J gene is TRBJ2-1, the V gene TRBV7-9; 11 bases map to TRBD2. Per the germline V gene, CDR1 is SEHNR and CDR2 is FQNEAQ (reference sequence). The V segment lost 2 bases and the J segment 7 bases; nucleotides outside the gene matches: 10. The CDR3 sequence is 17 residues long. CDR3 in DNA: TGTGCCAGCAGCTTAAATTCACTAGCGGGAGTTACGAATGAGCAGTTCTTC. As protein: CASSLNSLAGVTNEQFF. The full variable domain, with the rest looked up from reference TRBV7-9 and TRBJ2-1, is DTGVSQNPRHKITKRGQNVTFRCDPISEHNRLYWYRQTLGQGPEFLTYFQNEAQLEKSRLLSDRFSAERPKGSFSTLEIQRTEQGDSAMYLCASSLNSLAGVTNEQFFGPGTRLTVL.

The chain carries TRBV7-2 and TRBJ2-7, with a tentative D call TRBD2 (6 bases). Germline values: CDR1 SGHTA, CDR2 FQGNSA. The CDR3 totals 15 residues. V was pared by 6 bases and J by 0 bases, with 15 bases between. The CDR3 is CASRIWDSLSYEQYF. Here the CDR3 DNA reads TGTGCCAGCAGGATTTGGGACTCCCTCTCCTACGAGCAGTACTTC.

This clonotype was seen more than once but under ten times. The rearrangement joins TRBV10-1 to TRBJ2-1; no definite D call. Germline loops: CDR1 WNHNN, CDR2 SYGVQD (reference sequence). CDR3 length: 15 residues. Trimming cost V 0 bases and J 7 bases, with 13 bases left between them. CDR3 sequence: CASSESGGPRNEQFF. The CDR3 DNA sequence: TGCGCCAGCAGTGAGTCGGGCGGCCCTAGGAATGAGCAGTTCTTC.

This clonotype was seen a handful of times. The chain carries TRBV19 and TRBJ2-1, with 9 nucleotides matching TRBD2. The V segment lost 7 bases and the J segment 5 bases; nucleotides outside the gene matches: 18. The CDR3 runs to 18 residues. Germline V gene sequence: CDR1 LNHDA, CDR2 SQIVND (reference sequence). The CDR3 coding sequence is TGTGCCAGTACTCCTACTAGCGGGCCCTCCAAAGGGGACAATGAGCAGTTCTTC. Residues: CASTPTSGPSKGDNEQFF.

This clonotype was observed many times. The V call is TRBV20-1, the J call TRBJ2-7; 9 bases are shared with TRBD1. Trimming removed 0 bases from V and 3 bases from J; junction bases left unmatched: 6. CDR3 length: 15 residues. Germline V lookup: CDR1 DFQATT, CDR2 SNEGSKA (reference sequence). The CDR3 loop is CSARDQGQGFYEQYF. The CDR3 region has the DNA TGCAGTGCTAGAGATCAGGGACAGGGTTTCTACGAGCAGTACTTC.

This clonotype was recorded at least ten times. The chain links TRBV12-3 or TRBV12-4 to TRBJ1-2; D remains ambiguous. V lost 3 bases and J lost 7, with 9 bases in between. The CDR3 length is 12 residues. CDR3 bases: TGTGCCAGCAGTTTGGGCGTGGCTGGCTACACCTTC. Amino acids: CASSLGVAGYTF.

At least ten counts were recorded for this clonotype. This rearrangement joins TRBV11-2 to TRBJ2-7; no firm D call. The V gene lost 0 bases and the J gene lost 0 bases, with 9 bases spanning the gap. The CDR3 is 15 amino acids. Per the germline V gene, CDR1 is SGHAT and CDR2 is FQNNGV. CDR3 amino acids: CASSLETHASYEQYF. In nucleotides, the CDR3 is TGTGCCAGCAGCTTAGAAACCCACGCCTCCTACGAGCAGTACTTC.

This clonotype was observed many times. This chain links TRBV24-1 with TRBJ2-5; the match to TRBD1 covers 9 bases. The junction had 4 bases not matched to a gene; V was cut back by 1 base and J by 2 bases. There are 16 residues in the CDR3. Germline-derived CDR1 and CDR2 are KGHDR and SFDVKD. The CDR3 region has the DNA TGTGCCACCAGTGATTTCGTGACAGGGGGTCAAGAGACCCAGTACTTC. It translates to CATSDFVTGGQETQYF.

J is TRBJ1-2 and V is TRBV7-2; 9 bases match TRBD1. CDR3 length: 16 amino acids. From germline, CDR1 is SGHTA and CDR2 FQGNSA. Germline trimming cut 1 base from V and 8 bases from J; bases unmatched to any gene: 11. This chain's CDR3 is CASSLGVGDRVFGYTF. The CDR3, as DNA: TGTGCCAGCAGCTTAGGGGTTGGGGACAGGGTATTCGGCTACACCTTC.

This clonotype was found many times. Here the CDR3 reads CASSYSGTENEQFF. In nucleotides, the CDR3 is TGTGCCAGCAGTTATAGCGGGACGGAGAATGAGCAGTTCTTC. The J gene is TRBJ2-1, the V gene TRBV5-6; TRBD2 aligns across 8 bases. The CDR3 extends over 14 amino acids. Germline CDR1 is SGHDT and CDR2 is YYEEEE. Trimming cost V 5 bases and J 7 bases; bases outside gene matches: 8.

This clonotype was detected only a few times. V and J are TRBV20-1 and TRBJ1-2; D uncertain. In germline, CDR1 is DFQATT, CDR2 SNEGSKA (reference sequence). V was clipped by 4 bases and J by 8 bases, with 8 bases between them. The CDR3 consists of 10 residues. The CDR3, as DNA: TGCAGTGCTATAATTGGCGGCTACACCTTC. Its translation is CSAIIGGYTF.

This clonotype was recorded many times. CDR3 nucleotide sequence: TGCAGCGTTGATTCGACGGGACGGTTCGCCAATGAGCAGTTCTTC. This codes for CSVDSTGRFANEQFF. The rearrangement links TRBV29-1 to TRBJ2-1; D tentatively fits TRBD1 or TRBD2 (5 bases each). The germline V gene has CDR1 SQVTM and CDR2 ANQGSEA. The length of the CDR3 is 15 residues. Trimming shortened V by 3 bases and J by 6 bases, and 18 bases separated the two germline ends.